The TCR beta chain described here comes from a study of regulatory T cells in long-lasting Graves disease. The sample's time point: newly diagnosed GD, antithyroid drugs for less than 3 months. The TCR library used RNA extracted from PBMCs. Notes on the study in general: Persistent disease preferred TRBV28, TRBJ1-2 and TRBJ2-5.

This clonotype appeared many times. As yet, its antigen is unknown. This CDR3 region has 14 residues. Trimming removed 4 bases at V and 5 bases at J, with 13 bases between. Germline V lookup: CDR1 SEHNR, CDR2 FQNEAQ (reference sequence). Arm-PCR of CDR3 regions with iRepertoire HTBI primers generated TCR beta libraries. TCRdb used MiXCR to reprocess the multiplex PCR reads, holding one entry per CDR3 protein. Of approximately 250,000 distinct CDR3 sequences listed, about a sixth are singletons. This chain links TRBV7-9 with TRBJ2-3, with D perhaps TRBD1 (5 bases). Sequenced here: peripheral blood mononuclear cells (PBMCs), sampled at new diagnosis, from a patient treated with antithyroid drugs. This TCR came from a female donor with Graves disease. The DNA of the CDR3 is TGTGCCAGCAGCTCCAGGGTAGTCGGAGATACGCAGTATTTT. Its translation: CASSSRVVGDTQYF.